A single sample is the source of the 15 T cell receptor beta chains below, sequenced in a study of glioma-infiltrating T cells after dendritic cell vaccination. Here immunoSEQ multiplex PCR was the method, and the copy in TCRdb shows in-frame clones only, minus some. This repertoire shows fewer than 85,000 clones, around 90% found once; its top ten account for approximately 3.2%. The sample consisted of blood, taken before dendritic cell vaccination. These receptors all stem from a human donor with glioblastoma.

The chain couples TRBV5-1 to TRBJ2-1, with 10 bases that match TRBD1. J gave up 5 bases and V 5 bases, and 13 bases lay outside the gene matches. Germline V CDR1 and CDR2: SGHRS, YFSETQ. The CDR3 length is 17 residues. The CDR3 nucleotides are TGCGCCAGCAGGGCGCCGACCCGGGACAGGGGTGACAATGAGCAGTTCTTC. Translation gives CASRAPTRDRGDNEQFF.

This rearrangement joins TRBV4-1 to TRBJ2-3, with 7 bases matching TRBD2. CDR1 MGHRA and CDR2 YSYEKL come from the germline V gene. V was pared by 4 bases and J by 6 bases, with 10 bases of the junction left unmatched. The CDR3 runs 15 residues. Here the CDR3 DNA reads TGCGCCAGCAGCCTGGGTGGCGGGGGAGGGGATACGCAGTATTTT. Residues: CASSLGGGGGDTQYF.

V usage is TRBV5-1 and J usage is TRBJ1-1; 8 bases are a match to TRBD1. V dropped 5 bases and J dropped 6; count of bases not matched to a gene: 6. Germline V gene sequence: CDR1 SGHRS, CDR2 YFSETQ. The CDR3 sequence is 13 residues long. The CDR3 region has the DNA TGCGCCAGCAGTTCTCAGGGGGCCCCTGAAGCTTTCTTT. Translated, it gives CASSSQGAPEAFF. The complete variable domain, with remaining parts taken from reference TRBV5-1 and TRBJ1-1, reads KAGVTQTPRYLIKTRGQQVTLSCSPISGHRSVSWYQQTPGQGLQFLFEYFSETQRNKGNFPGRFSGRQFSNSRSEMNVSTLELGDSALYLCASSSQGAPEAFFGQGTRLTVV.

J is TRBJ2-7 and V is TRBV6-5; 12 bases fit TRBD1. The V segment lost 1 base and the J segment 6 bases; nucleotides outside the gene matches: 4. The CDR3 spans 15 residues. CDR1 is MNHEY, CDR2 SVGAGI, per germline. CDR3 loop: CASSYLGQGAGEQYF. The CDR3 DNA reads TGTGCCAGCAGTTACTTGGGACAGGGGGCCGGCGAGCAGTACTTC.

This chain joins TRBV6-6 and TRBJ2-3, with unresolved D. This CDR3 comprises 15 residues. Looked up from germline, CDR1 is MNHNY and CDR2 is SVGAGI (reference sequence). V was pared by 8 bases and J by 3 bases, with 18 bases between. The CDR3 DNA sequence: TGTGCCAGCGCCAACGGCGGCGGTGGGACAGATACGCAGTATTTT. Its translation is CASANGGGGTDTQYF.

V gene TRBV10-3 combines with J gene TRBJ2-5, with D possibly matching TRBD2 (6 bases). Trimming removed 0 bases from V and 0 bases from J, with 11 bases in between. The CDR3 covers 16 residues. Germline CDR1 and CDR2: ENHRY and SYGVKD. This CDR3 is CAISESTSSYQETQYF. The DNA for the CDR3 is TGTGCCATCAGTGAGTCAACTAGCAGCTACCAAGAGACCCAGTACTTC.

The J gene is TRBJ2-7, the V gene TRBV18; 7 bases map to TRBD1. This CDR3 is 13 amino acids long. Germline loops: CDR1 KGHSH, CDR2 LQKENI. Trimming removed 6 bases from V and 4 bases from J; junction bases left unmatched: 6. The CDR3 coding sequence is TGTGCCAGCTCCTGGGACAGAAGGTACGAGCAGTACTTC. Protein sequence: CASSWDRRYEQYF. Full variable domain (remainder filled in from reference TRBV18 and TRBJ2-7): NAGVMQNPRHLVRRRGQEARLRCSPMKGHSHVYWYRQLPEEGLKFMVYLQKENIIDESGMPKERFSAEFPKEGPSILRIQQVVRGDSAAYFCASSWDRRYEQYFGPGTRLTVT.

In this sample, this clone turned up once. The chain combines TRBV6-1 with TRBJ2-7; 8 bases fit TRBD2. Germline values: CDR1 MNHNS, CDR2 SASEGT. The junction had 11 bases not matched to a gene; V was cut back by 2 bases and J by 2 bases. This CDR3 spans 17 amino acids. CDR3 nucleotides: TGTGCCAGCAGTGAACACCCCGGGGGGGAATGGGCCTACGAGCAGTACTTC. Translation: CASSEHPGGEWAYEQYF.

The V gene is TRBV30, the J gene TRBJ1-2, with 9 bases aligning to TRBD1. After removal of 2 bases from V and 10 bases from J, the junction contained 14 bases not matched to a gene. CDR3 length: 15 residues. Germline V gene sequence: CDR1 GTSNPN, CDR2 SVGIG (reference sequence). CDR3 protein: CAWSPLAGTGRVYTF. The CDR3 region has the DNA TGTGCCTGGAGTCCCCTTGCGGGGACAGGGAGGGTCTACACCTTC.

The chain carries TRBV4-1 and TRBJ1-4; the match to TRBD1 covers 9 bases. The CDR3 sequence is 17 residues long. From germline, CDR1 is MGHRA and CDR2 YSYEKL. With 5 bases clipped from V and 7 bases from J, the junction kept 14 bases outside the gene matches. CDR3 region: CASSLEGTGSGGEKLFF. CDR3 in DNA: TGCGCCAGCAGCTTAGAAGGGACAGGGTCTGGGGGTGAAAAACTGTTTTTT.

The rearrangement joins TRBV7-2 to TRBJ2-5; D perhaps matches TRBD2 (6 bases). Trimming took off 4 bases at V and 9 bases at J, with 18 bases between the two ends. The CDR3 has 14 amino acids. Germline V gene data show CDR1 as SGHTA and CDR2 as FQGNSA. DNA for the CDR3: TGTGCCAGCAGCTCGGGACTGGGGATTTTGTCCCAGTACTTC. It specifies CASSSGLGILSQYF.

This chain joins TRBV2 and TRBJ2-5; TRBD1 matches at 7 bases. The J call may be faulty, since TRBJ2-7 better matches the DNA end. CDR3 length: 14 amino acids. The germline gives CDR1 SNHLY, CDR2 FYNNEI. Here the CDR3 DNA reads TGTGCCAGCAGTGGAGGCAGGGGGTCGGGCGAGCAGTACTTC. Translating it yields CASSGGRGSGEQYF.

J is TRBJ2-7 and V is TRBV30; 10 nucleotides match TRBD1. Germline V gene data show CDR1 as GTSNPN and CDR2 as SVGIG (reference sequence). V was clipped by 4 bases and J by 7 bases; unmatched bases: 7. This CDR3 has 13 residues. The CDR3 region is CAWTLGQGLEQYF. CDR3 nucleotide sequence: TGTGCCTGGACTTTGGGACAGGGGTTGGAGCAGTACTTC.

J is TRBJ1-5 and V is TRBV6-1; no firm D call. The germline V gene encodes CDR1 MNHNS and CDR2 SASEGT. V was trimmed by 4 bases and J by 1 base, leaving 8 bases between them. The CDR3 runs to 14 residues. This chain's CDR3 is CASSVILSNQPQHF. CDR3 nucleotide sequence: TGTGCCAGCAGTGTTATCCTAAGCAATCAGCCCCAGCATTTT.

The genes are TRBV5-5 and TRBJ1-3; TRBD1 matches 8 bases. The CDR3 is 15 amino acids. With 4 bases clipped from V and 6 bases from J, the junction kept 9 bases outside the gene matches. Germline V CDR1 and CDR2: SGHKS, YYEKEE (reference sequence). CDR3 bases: TGTGCCAGCAGCGCCGGACAGGGTGTGTTAAACACCATATATTTT. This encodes CASSAGQGVLNTIYF. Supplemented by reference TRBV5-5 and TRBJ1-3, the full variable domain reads DAGVTQSPTHLIKTRGQQVTLRCSPISGHKSVSWYQQVLGQGPQFIFQYYEKEERGRGNFPDRFSARQFPNYSSELNVNALLLGDSALYLCASSAGQGVLNTIYFGEGSWLTVV.